The T cell receptor (beta chain) described here comes from a study of CD8 T cells in ankylosing spondylitis. Overall study results and limits: Disease-linked clones, CD8+, were relatively rare in peripheral blood. A TCR beta motif made of about 8 highly homologous variants seemed typical of ankylosing spondylitis blood. According to the report, clones linked to the disease were significantly enriched in matched synovial fluid samples taken from ankylosing spondylitis patients. Reactive arthritis synovial fluid and blood previously showed some of these motif variants.

The V and J ends lost 8 bases and 3 bases, in that order; junction bases with no gene match: 11. Per the germline V gene, CDR1 is ENHRY and CDR2 is SYGVKD. The CDR3 length is 16 residues. Quantitative 5'-RACE was performed with molecular barcodes, and it yielded the TCR beta libraries. TCRdb called the 5' RACE reads again in MiXCR, with one record for every CDR3 protein. This table has 450,000 to 550,000 distinct CDR3 sequences, 5.3% appearing once. This clonotype was counted many times. Its antigen is not known. This TCR came from a male donor with ankylosing spondylitis. The sequenced sample was blood, either unsorted or a sorted T cell fraction (not recorded which). The rearrangement joins TRBV10-3 to TRBJ2-7; 12 nucleotides agree with TRBD2. Here the CDR3 reads CAIGASGRAQDYEQYF. The CDR3 DNA is TGTGCCATCGGGGCTAGCGGGAGGGCCCAAGACTACGAGCAGTACTTC.